This note documents a single T cell receptor beta chain sequence. This sample stems from a study of cytomegalovirus exposure and HLA in healthy donors. PCR amplification relied on 60 Vbeta primers (plus 13 Jbeta primers). Clones were read by immunoSEQ multiplex PCR, and TCRdb kept only the in-frame ones, dropping some. This table holds 150,000 to 200,000 clones, just over 75% found once. Looked up from germline, CDR1 is LNHDA and CDR2 is SQIVND (reference sequence). CDR3 length: 15 amino acids. With 3 bases clipped from V and 3 bases from J, the junction kept 7 bases outside the gene matches. The clonotype comes from a man aged 18-30 years in good health and CMV-seronegative. The chain has TRBV19 and TRBJ2-7; 8 bases align to TRBD1. What was sequenced was PBMCs. CDR3 loop: CASSMGGTGGYEQYF. CDR3 sequence (DNA): TGTGCCAGTAGTATGGGCGGGACAGGCGGCTACGAGCAGTACTTC.